This TCR beta chain was captured by sequencing in a study of blood T cells in healthy people across ages. Study-wide findings and caveats: Investigators treated diversity estimates from one million T cells as underestimates. The fall in TCR beta diversity per million T cells was roughly linear with age.

Germline V gene lookup returns CDR1 MNHEY and CDR2 SVGAGI. The germline V and J ends were trimmed by 5 bases and 2 bases, with 12 bases remaining between them. CDR3 length equals 14 residues. PCR was performed a second time for roughly 7 to 11 cycles using a sample-barcoded 5' primer and a J-beta primer mix. Each CDR3 protein gets one entry after TCRdb re-called the 5' RACE reads with MiXCR. Among over a million distinct CDR3 sequences, roughly 40% were seen once, and the ten largest hold 7% to 9.5%. Comment on this clonotype: As yet, its antigen is unknown.

Sequencing was carried out using blood. V gene TRBV6-5 combines with J gene TRBJ1-2; weak D call: TRBD1 (6 bases). This TCR came from a woman between 18 and 29 years old in good health. The CDR3 spells CASSKEQGNYGYTF. The CDR3 DNA reads as TGTGCCAGCAGTAAGGAGCAGGGGAACTATGGCTACACCTTC.